The rows below give T cell receptor beta chains drawn from one sample of a study of shared clonotypes between healthy human individuals. Profiled with immunoSEQ multiplex PCR; TCRdb holds only in-frame clones, not every one. The table shows approximately 1.5 million clones, with 98% occurring only once. The sequenced sample was naive CD4+ T cells sorted from blood. These receptors all come from a man younger than 45 in good health. The CDR3 runs from the conserved cysteine through the conserved F or W. The order of the fields is V gene, J gene, D gene, clone size, CDR3 protein, CDR3 DNA. D genes are given only for firm matches. Not every row has a clone size; where given, it reads once, few, many or a size class.

V gene: TRBV7-8
J gene: TRBJ2-2
D gene: NA
clone size: NA
CDR3 protein: CASSLTYRGELFF
CDR3 DNA: TGTGCCAGCAGCCTTACGTATCGCGGGGAGCTGTTTTTT

V gene: TRBV5-1
J gene: TRBJ2-1
D gene: TRBD2
clone size: NA
CDR3 protein: CASSLLGQGTSGEQFF
CDR3 DNA: TGCGCCAGCAGCTTGTTAGGACAAGGGACTAGCGGTGAGCAGTTCTTC

V gene: TRBV7-3
J gene: TRBJ2-1
D gene: NA
clone size: once
CDR3 protein: CASSLNGIKNEQFF
CDR3 DNA: TGTGCCAGCAGCTTAAACGGTATCAAGAATGAGCAGTTCTTC

V gene: TRBV7-9
J gene: TRBJ1-4
D gene: TRBD1
clone size: once
CDR3 protein: CASSLRGTGENEKLFF
CDR3 DNA: TGTGCCAGCAGCTTGCGCGGGACAGGAGAAAATGAAAAACTGTTTTTT

V gene: TRBV6-5
J gene: TRBJ2-7
D gene: NA
clone size: NA
CDR3 protein: CASSQTEGDYEQYF
CDR3 DNA: TGTGCCAGCAGCCAAACCGAGGGGGACTACGAGCAGTACTTC

V gene: TRBV4-3
J gene: TRBJ2-1
D gene: NA
clone size: NA
CDR3 protein: CASSQGRTTPSYNEQFF
CDR3 DNA: TGCGCCAGCAGCCAGGGCAGGACTACTCCCTCCTACAATGAGCAGTTCTTC

V gene: TRBV7-2
J gene: TRBJ2-7
D gene: NA
clone size: NA
CDR3 protein: CASSLVKPGLSVDEQYF
CDR3 DNA: TGTGCCAGCAGCTTGGTCAAACCCGGACTATCAGTGGACGAGCAGTACTTC

V gene: TRBV9
J gene: TRBJ2-3
D gene: NA
clone size: NA
CDR3 protein: CASSVSVGSGYRKLTDTQYF
CDR3 DNA: TGTGCCAGCAGCGTATCCGTTGGTAGCGGCTACAGGAAACTCACAGATACGCAGTATTTT

V gene: TRBV28
J gene: TRBJ1-2
D gene: NA
clone size: NA
CDR3 protein: CASSPYLRGYTF
CDR3 DNA: TGTGCCAGCAGCCCTTACTTACGCGGCTACACCTTC

V gene: TRBV11-2
J gene: TRBJ2-2
D gene: TRBD1
clone size: NA
CDR3 protein: CASSLDRQGARTGELFF
CDR3 DNA: TGTGCCAGCAGCTTAGACCGACAGGGGGCGAGAACCGGGGAGCTGTTTTTT

V gene: TRBV5-4
J gene: TRBJ1-5
D gene: NA
clone size: NA
CDR3 protein: CASSKGPNQPQHF
CDR3 DNA: TGTGCCAGCAGCAAAGGGCCAAATCAGCCCCAGCATTTT

V gene: TRBV5-4
J gene: TRBJ1-1
D gene: NA
clone size: NA
CDR3 protein: CASSLDHRGALAEAFF
CDR3 DNA: TGTGCCAGCAGCTTGGATCATCGGGGGGCGCTAGCTGAAGCTTTCTTT

V gene: TRBV5-1
J gene: TRBJ1-1
D gene: NA
clone size: NA
CDR3 protein: CASSLSRINTEAFF
CDR3 DNA: TGCGCCAGCAGCTTGTCCAGGATAAACACTGAAGCTTTCTTT

V gene: TRBV10-1
J gene: TRBJ2-1
D gene: NA
clone size: NA
CDR3 protein: CARGHEQFF
CDR3 DNA: TGCGCCAGAGGTCATGAGCAGTTCTTC

V gene: TRBV25-1
J gene: TRBJ2-2
D gene: TRBD2
clone size: NA
CDR3 protein: CASSRTSGSGTGELFF
CDR3 DNA: TGTGCCAGCAGTAGAACTAGCGGGAGTGGGACCGGGGAGCTGTTTTTT

V gene: TRBV6-5
J gene: TRBJ2-3
D gene: TRBD1
clone size: NA
CDR3 protein: CASRQQGADTQYF
CDR3 DNA: TGTGCCAGCAGACAACAGGGGGCAGATACGCAGTATTTT

V gene: TRBV4-3
J gene: TRBJ1-2
D gene: NA
clone size: NA
CDR3 protein: CASSQLKGGVGYTF
CDR3 DNA: TGCGCCAGCAGCCAGCTGAAGGGGGGAGTGGGCTACACCTTC

V gene: TRBV20-1
J gene: TRBJ2-2
D gene: NA
clone size: once
CDR3 protein: CSAVYLGELFF
CDR3 DNA: TGCAGTGCTGTCTACCTCGGGGAGCTGTTTTTT

V gene: TRBV11-3
J gene: TRBJ2-1
D gene: NA
clone size: once
CDR3 protein: CASSSGDEQFF
CDR3 DNA: TGTGCCAGCAGCTCCGGGGACGAGCAGTTCTTC

V gene: TRBV11-2
J gene: TRBJ1-1
D gene: NA
clone size: NA
CDR3 protein: CASSFRLDTEAFF
CDR3 DNA: TGTGCCAGCAGCTTTCGACTTGACACTGAAGCTTTCTTT

V gene: TRBV9
J gene: TRBJ2-1
D gene: TRBD2
clone size: NA
CDR3 protein: CASSPLAGGRNEQFF
CDR3 DNA: TGTGCCAGCAGCCCCCTAGCGGGAGGACGGAATGAGCAGTTCTTC

V gene: TRBV5-1
J gene: TRBJ2-1
D gene: NA
clone size: NA
CDR3 protein: CASRGDLGTYNEQFF
CDR3 DNA: TGCGCCAGCAGGGGAGACCTCGGGACTTACAATGAGCAGTTCTTC

V gene: TRBV15
J gene: TRBJ2-7
D gene: TRBD1
clone size: once
CDR3 protein: CATSRGWGDRGSNEQYF
CDR3 DNA: TGTGCCACCAGCAGAGGTTGGGGGGACAGGGGAAGTAACGAGCAGTACTTC

V gene: TRBV5-4
J gene: TRBJ2-1
D gene: TRBD1
clone size: NA
CDR3 protein: CASSLVYPGTGASNEQFF
CDR3 DNA: TGTGCCAGCAGCTTGGTATACCCCGGGACAGGGGCCTCCAATGAGCAGTTCTTC

V gene: TRBV18
J gene: TRBJ2-1
D gene: NA
clone size: NA
CDR3 protein: CASSVLDEQFF
CDR3 DNA: TGTGCCAGCTCAGTTTTGGATGAGCAGTTCTTC

V gene: TRBV28
J gene: TRBJ2-7
D gene: TRBD2
clone size: NA
CDR3 protein: CASRRSSGRSYEQYF
CDR3 DNA: TGTGCCAGTAGGCGATCTAGCGGGAGGTCCTACGAGCAGTACTTC

V gene: TRBV5-5
J gene: TRBJ1-1
D gene: TRBD1
clone size: NA
CDR3 protein: CASSGGQGRNTEAFF
CDR3 DNA: TGTGCCAGCAGCGGCGGACAGGGCCGGAACACTGAAGCTTTCTTT

V gene: TRBV29-1
J gene: TRBJ2-5
D gene: NA
clone size: NA
CDR3 protein: CSVESGHTYQETQYF
CDR3 DNA: TGCAGCGTTGAATCGGGACATACTTACCAAGAGACCCAGTACTTC

V gene: TRBV6-1
J gene: TRBJ2-7
D gene: NA
clone size: NA
CDR3 protein: CASSGTRTNPYEQYF
CDR3 DNA: TGTGCCAGCAGTGGAACCCGGACTAATCCCTACGAGCAGTACTTC

V gene: TRBV28
J gene: TRBJ1-1
D gene: NA
clone size: NA
CDR3 protein: CASRDGRGRALLTEAFF
CDR3 DNA: TGTGCCAGCAGGGATGGCCGTGGCAGGGCGCTGCTCACTGAAGCTTTCTTT

V gene: TRBV28
J gene: TRBJ1-5
D gene: TRBD1
clone size: NA
CDR3 protein: CASSSGQGATSNQPQHF
CDR3 DNA: TGTGCCAGCAGTTCGGGACAGGGGGCAACTAGCAATCAGCCCCAGCATTTT

V gene: TRBV5-4
J gene: TRBJ2-7
D gene: NA
clone size: NA
CDR3 protein: CASSLDGPQGTYEQYF
CDR3 DNA: TGTGCCAGCAGCTTGGACGGCCCCCAGGGCACCTACGAGCAGTACTTC

V gene: TRBV7-6
J gene: TRBJ2-5
D gene: TRBD2
clone size: NA
CDR3 protein: CASSLDKPRASGPQETQYF
CDR3 DNA: TGTGCCAGCAGCTTAGATAAGCCTAGGGCTAGCGGGCCCCAAGAGACCCAGTACTTC

V gene: TRBV28
J gene: TRBJ2-3
D gene: NA
clone size: NA
CDR3 protein: CASSASRGTDTQYF
CDR3 DNA: TGTGCCAGCAGTGCCTCCCGGGGTACAGATACGCAGTATTTT

V gene: TRBV6-1
J gene: TRBJ2-2
D gene: NA
clone size: NA
CDR3 protein: CASSDVNTGELFF
CDR3 DNA: TGTGCCAGCAGTGACGTGAACACCGGGGAGCTGTTTTTT

V gene: TRBV9
J gene: TRBJ2-3
D gene: NA
clone size: NA
CDR3 protein: CASSVNQGYTDTQYF
CDR3 DNA: TGTGCCAGCAGCGTAAACCAGGGATACACAGATACGCAGTATTTT

V gene: TRBV7-9
J gene: TRBJ2-3
D gene: TRBD2
clone size: NA
CDR3 protein: CASRELPRSGPSTDTQYF
CDR3 DNA: TGTGCCAGCAGAGAACTCCCGCGTAGCGGGCCCAGCACAGATACGCAGTATTTT

V gene: TRBV9
J gene: TRBJ2-1
D gene: TRBD1
clone size: NA
CDR3 protein: CASSVGAGQGGNEQFF
CDR3 DNA: TGTGCCAGCAGCGTAGGAGCGGGACAGGGGGGGAATGAGCAGTTCTTC

V gene: TRBV11-2
J gene: TRBJ1-4
D gene: NA
clone size: NA
CDR3 protein: CASTWKAGNEKLFF
CDR3 DNA: TGTGCCAGCACCTGGAAGGCAGGAAATGAAAAACTGTTTTTT

V gene: TRBV11-2
J gene: TRBJ2-7
D gene: NA
clone size: NA
CDR3 protein: CASSEPFYEQYF
CDR3 DNA: TGTGCCAGCAGCGAACCCTTCTACGAGCAGTACTTC

V gene: TRBV7-3
J gene: TRBJ2-1
D gene: TRBD2
clone size: NA
CDR3 protein: CASSRIRGAYNEQFF
CDR3 DNA: TGTGCCAGCAGCCGAATTCGGGGGGCCTACAATGAGCAGTTCTTC

V gene: TRBV28
J gene: TRBJ2-7
D gene: TRBD2
clone size: NA
CDR3 protein: CASSPYSSGFYEQYF
CDR3 DNA: TGTGCCAGCAGTCCCTATTCTAGCGGGTTTTACGAGCAGTACTTC

V gene: TRBV5-1
J gene: TRBJ2-7
D gene: TRBD2
clone size: once
CDR3 protein: CASSLAGLAEYEQYF
CDR3 DNA: TGCGCCAGCAGCTTGGCGGGACTAGCGGAATACGAGCAGTACTTC

V gene: TRBV27
J gene: TRBJ2-3
D gene: NA
clone size: NA
CDR3 protein: CASSFVGIDTQYF
CDR3 DNA: TGTGCCAGCAGTTTCGTAGGGATAGATACGCAGTATTTT

V gene: TRBV7-3
J gene: TRBJ2-2
D gene: NA
clone size: NA
CDR3 protein: CASSPTRPANTGELFF
CDR3 DNA: TGTGCCAGCAGCCCGACCCGACCCGCGAACACCGGGGAGCTGTTTTTT

V gene: TRBV28
J gene: TRBJ2-7
D gene: NA
clone size: NA
CDR3 protein: CASPSAEREQYF
CDR3 DNA: TGTGCCAGCCCTAGCGCAGAAAGGGAGCAGTACTTC

V gene: TRBV19
J gene: TRBJ1-1
D gene: NA
clone size: NA
CDR3 protein: CASSLLDGVSEAFF
CDR3 DNA: TGTGCCAGTAGTCTCTTGGATGGGGTCTCTGAAGCTTTCTTT

V gene: TRBV27
J gene: TRBJ2-3
D gene: TRBD1
clone size: once
CDR3 protein: CASSLLTGTGPITQYF
CDR3 DNA: TGTGCCAGCAGCCTCCTGACCGGGACAGGCCCTATTACGCAGTATTTT

V gene: TRBV11-3
J gene: TRBJ2-1
D gene: NA
clone size: NA
CDR3 protein: CASSFKSLRGSSYNEQFF
CDR3 DNA: TGTGCCAGCAGCTTCAAGAGCCTTCGTGGTTCGTCCTACAATGAGCAGTTCTTC

V gene: TRBV7-2
J gene: TRBJ1-1
D gene: NA
clone size: NA
CDR3 protein: CASSFWGMNTEAFF
CDR3 DNA: TGTGCCAGCAGCTTTTGGGGCATGAACACTGAAGCTTTCTTT

V gene: TRBV11-2
J gene: TRBJ2-6
D gene: NA
clone size: NA
CDR3 protein: CASSLGRNRDYSGANVLTF
CDR3 DNA: TGTGCCAGCAGCTTAGGACGAAACCGGGATTACTCTGGGGCCAACGTCCTGACTTTC

V gene: TRBV5-4
J gene: TRBJ1-1
D gene: NA
clone size: NA
CDR3 protein: CASSFDQNTEAFF
CDR3 DNA: TGTGCCAGCAGCTTTGATCAGAACACTGAAGCTTTCTTT

V gene: TRBV7-3
J gene: TRBJ2-1
D gene: TRBD2
clone size: NA
CDR3 protein: CASSLTGSGSSYNEQFF
CDR3 DNA: TGTGCCAGCAGCTTAACGGGGAGCGGGAGCTCCTACAATGAGCAGTTCTTC

V gene: TRBV28
J gene: TRBJ2-1
D gene: TRBD2
clone size: NA
CDR3 protein: CASSLGLADDEQFF
CDR3 DNA: TGTGCCAGCAGTTTGGGACTAGCGGACGATGAGCAGTTCTTC

V gene: TRBV6-1
J gene: TRBJ1-1
D gene: NA
clone size: NA
CDR3 protein: CASSEAPSFAEAFF
CDR3 DNA: TGTGCCAGCAGTGAAGCGCCAAGTTTCGCTGAAGCTTTCTTT